Each of the 21 T cell receptor beta chains below was sequenced from the same sample in a study of shared clonotypes between healthy human individuals. CD45RO-negative CD8 cells positively selected for CCR7 made up the naive population, which excluded terminally differentiated effector memory CD45RA+ cells. This table comes from immunoSEQ multiplex PCR, and its TCRdb copy is limited to in-frame clones, with some not included. The sample has around 1.9 million clones, roughly 91% seen once. Sequenced: naive CD8+ T cells from PBMCs. Source of these receptors: a man aged 18-30 years in good health. Some clones in this sample may be carry-over from other donors' samples.

The rearrangement joins TRBV9 to TRBJ2-7, with D perhaps TRBD2 (5 bases). V lost 1 base and J lost 6, with 8 bases in between. This CDR3 contains 12 residues. Germline assignment: CDR1 SGDLS and CDR2 YYNGEE. Here the CDR3 reads CASSVSAGEQYF. The CDR3 region has the DNA TGTGCCAGCAGCGTATCGGCGGGCGAGCAGTACTTC.

As regards this clone: The same CDR3 also results from other DNA sequences found in this sample. The chain links TRBV2 to TRBJ2-7; maybe TRBD1 (5 bases). V shed 4 bases and J shed 2 bases, with 12 bases lying between them. CDR3 size: 14 residues. CDR1 is SNHLY, CDR2 FYNNEI, per germline. For the CDR3, the DNA is TGTGCCAGCAGTGGGACACCTATTCCCTACGAGCAGTACTTC. Encoded protein: CASSGTPIPYEQYF.

The chain joins TRBV19 to TRBJ2-1; no clear D gene. There are 12 residues in the CDR3. Germline CDR1 is LNHDA and CDR2 is SQIVND (reference sequence). The V gene lost 6 bases and the J gene lost 4 bases, with 7 bases spanning the gap. The CDR3 sequence is CASSLRYNEQFF. CDR3 DNA: TGTGCCAGTAGCCTCCGTTACAATGAGCAGTTCTTC.

The chain carries TRBV11-3 and TRBJ2-5, with a weak D call TRBD1 (6 bases). This CDR3 is built from 15 residues. Looked up from germline, CDR1 is SGHNT and CDR2 is YENEEA. Trimming removed 5 bases at V and 1 base at J, with 14 bases between. CDR3 bases: TGTGCCAGCAGCCCGGCCGGGACAATCCAAGAGACCCAGTACTTC. Amino acid sequence: CASSPAGTIQETQYF.

This clone was seen a single time. CDR3: CASSLPPPGVAYEQYF. The DNA for the CDR3 is TGTGCCAGCAGCTTACCCCCCCCCGGGGTGGCCTACGAGCAGTACTTC. The gene calls are TRBV7-9 and TRBJ2-7; possibly TRBD2 for D (5 bases). Trimming removed 2 bases at V and 2 bases at J, with 16 bases between. Per germline, CDR1 SEHNR and CDR2 FQNEAQ (reference sequence). This CDR3 is built from 16 residues.

This clone has just a few counts. The chain uses TRBV19 and TRBJ1-1, with unresolved D. CDR1 is LNHDA, CDR2 SQIVND, per germline (reference sequence). The CDR3 runs 13 residues. The germline V and J ends were trimmed by 7 bases and 4 bases, with 13 bases remaining between them. The CDR3 coding sequence is TGTGCCAGTAACAGCCTGCAGAGCACTGAAGCTTTCTTT. As protein: CASNSLQSTEAFF.

This rearrangement joins TRBV16 to TRBJ2-1, with 10 bases fitting TRBD2. This CDR3 region has 16 residues. Trimming at V came to 2 bases and at J to 5 bases, leaving 6 bases not matched to a gene. Germline V lookup: CDR1 KGHSY, CDR2 FQNENV. This chain's CDR3 is CASSQKREGQNNEQFF. The CDR3 nucleotides read TGTGCCAGCAGCCAAAAGCGGGAGGGGCAAAACAATGAGCAGTTCTTC.

Only a few counts were recorded for this clone. This rearrangement joins TRBV5-6 to TRBJ2-7; 11 bases are shared with TRBD1. From germline, CDR1 is SGHDT and CDR2 YYEEEE. CDR3 size: 14 residues. Trimming took 3 bases from V and 3 from J; bases not matched to a gene: 2. The CDR3 here is CASSSGTGGYEQYF. The CDR3 bases are TGTGCCAGCAGCTCCGGGACAGGGGGCTACGAGCAGTACTTC.

The rearrangement uses TRBV27 and TRBJ2-7, with D possibly matching TRBD2 (6 bases). The CDR3 sequence is 15 residues long. V lost 3 bases, J lost 2 bases, and 14 bases lay in between. Germline CDR1 MNHEY, CDR2 SMNVEV (reference sequence). The CDR3 protein is CASSFKAGVPYEQYF. The CDR3 region has the DNA TGTGCCAGCAGTTTTAAAGCGGGCGTACCCTACGAGCAGTACTTC.

This clone was recorded once. The chain is built from TRBV7-9 and TRBJ2-7, with 7 bases fitting TRBD1. The CDR3 consists of 15 residues. Germline V CDR1 and CDR2: SEHNR, FQNEAQ (reference sequence). V shed 1 base, J shed 0 bases, and the junction held 3 bases outside the gene matches. This CDR3 is CASSLEDRPSYEQYF. The CDR3 DNA reads TGTGCCAGCAGCTTAGAGGACAGGCCCTCCTACGAGCAGTACTTC.

This clone appeared a single time. V is TRBV6-4 and J is TRBJ2-3, with 13 bases lining up with TRBD2. V gave up 4 bases and J gave up 4 bases; unmatched junction bases: 5. CDR1 is MRHNA, CDR2 SNTAGT, per germline. This CDR3 spans 16 amino acids. The CDR3 DNA follows: TGTGCCAGCAGTGCCGGACTAGCGGGAGTGGCAGATACGCAGTATTTT. Translation gives CASSAGLAGVADTQYF.

J is TRBJ2-7 and V is TRBV11-2; D gene uncertain. The CDR3 is made up of 15 amino acids. The germline gives CDR1 SGHAT, CDR2 FQNNGV. The V end was cut by 1 base, the J end by 0 bases, with 10 bases between. The CDR3 loop reads CASSLGVGSSYEQYF. In nucleotides, the CDR3 is TGTGCCAGCAGCTTAGGCGTCGGTAGCTCCTACGAGCAGTACTTC.

The chain combines TRBV4-1 with TRBJ2-3; possible D gene TRBD2, 8 bases. CDR1 MGHRA and CDR2 YSYEKL come from the germline V gene. The CDR3 totals 18 residues. V lost 4 bases and J lost 2, with 22 bases in between. Here the CDR3 reads CASSPRGGTVAITDTQYF. The CDR3 DNA reads as TGCGCCAGCAGCCCCCGGGGGGGGACAGTAGCCATCACAGATACGCAGTATTTT.

The rearrangement joins TRBV11-2 to TRBJ2-1; D gene ambiguous. Trimming removed 5 bases at V and 0 bases at J, with 11 bases between. The CDR3 consists of 15 residues. The germline gives CDR1 SGHAT, CDR2 FQNNGV. CDR3 protein: CASSRTVSSYNEQFF. The CDR3 bases are TGTGCCAGCAGCCGGACGGTCAGCTCCTACAATGAGCAGTTCTTC.

The chain employs TRBV2 and TRBJ2-7; D perhaps matches TRBD2 (5 bases). The V end lost 6 bases, the J end lost 0 bases, and 18 bases lay between the germline ends. The germline gives CDR1 SNHLY, CDR2 FYNNEI. The CDR3 totals 16 residues. CDR3 in DNA: TGTGCCAGCAGCCGATTACTAGACCTTAGCTCCTACGAGCAGTACTTC. The encoded protein is CASSRLLDLSSYEQYF.

The rearrangement joins TRBV2 to TRBJ2-1, with D maybe TRBD2 (5 bases). There are 13 residues in the CDR3. V shed 4 bases and J shed 8 bases, with 12 bases lying between them. Germline assignment: CDR1 SNHLY and CDR2 FYNNEI. This chain's CDR3 is CASSALAGDEQFF. The CDR3 nucleotides are TGTGCCAGCAGTGCTCTAGCTGGCGATGAGCAGTTCTTC.

The J gene is TRBJ2-7, the V gene TRBV28; D gene uncertain. Germline CDR1 MDHEN, CDR2 SYDVKM. V was shortened by 2 bases and J by 3 bases, with 11 bases between the two germline ends. CDR3 length: 14 amino acids. CDR3 sequence reads: CASSLGWSLYEQYF. CDR3 DNA sequence: TGTGCCAGCAGTTTAGGGTGGTCCCTCTACGAGCAGTACTTC.

The chain combines TRBV30 with TRBJ2-7; 8 bases agree with TRBD2. CDR1 is GTSNPN and CDR2 is SVGIG in the germline V gene (reference sequence). There are 14 residues in the CDR3. Germline trimming cut 7 bases from V and 0 bases from J; bases unmatched to any gene: 8. CDR3: CAYLLAESSYEQYF. CDR3 in DNA: TGTGCCTACTTACTAGCGGAGAGCTCCTACGAGCAGTACTTC.

The V call is TRBV28, the J call TRBJ2-1; TRBD2 might be the D (5 bases). Trimming stripped 0 bases from V and 2 bases from J, with 8 bases between. Germline lookup yields CDR1 MDHEN and CDR2 SYDVKM. The CDR3 covers 15 residues. In nucleotides, the CDR3 is TGTGCCAGCAGTTTATGGGACTCTACCTACAATGAGCAGTTCTTC. Translating gives CASSLWDSTYNEQFF.

The rearrangement joins TRBV9 to TRBJ2-3, with a tentative D call TRBD2 (7 bases). V gave up 3 bases and J gave up 3 bases, with 14 bases separating them. Germline CDR1 SGDLS, CDR2 YYNGEE. The CDR3 spans 15 residues. The chain's CDR3 is CASSEGGARTDTQYF. The CDR3 DNA reads as TGTGCCAGCAGCGAGGGGGGGGCCAGGACAGATACGCAGTATTTT. The full variable domain, completed using reference TRBV9 and TRBJ2-3, is DSGVTQTPKHLITATGQRVTLRCSPRSGDLSVYWYQQSLDQGLQFLIQYYNGEERAKGNILERFSAQQFPDLHSELNLSSLELGDSALYFCASSEGGARTDTQYFGPGTRLTVL.

This clone was seen more than once but under ten times. The gene calls are TRBV9 and TRBJ2-1; the match to TRBD2 covers 8 bases. Germline assignment: CDR1 SGDLS and CDR2 YYNGEE. This CDR3 comprises 16 residues. After removal of 0 bases from V and 3 bases from J, the junction contained 5 bases not matched to a gene. CDR3: CASSVALLADYNEQFF. The CDR3 DNA sequence: TGTGCCAGCAGCGTAGCCCTACTAGCGGACTACAATGAGCAGTTCTTC.